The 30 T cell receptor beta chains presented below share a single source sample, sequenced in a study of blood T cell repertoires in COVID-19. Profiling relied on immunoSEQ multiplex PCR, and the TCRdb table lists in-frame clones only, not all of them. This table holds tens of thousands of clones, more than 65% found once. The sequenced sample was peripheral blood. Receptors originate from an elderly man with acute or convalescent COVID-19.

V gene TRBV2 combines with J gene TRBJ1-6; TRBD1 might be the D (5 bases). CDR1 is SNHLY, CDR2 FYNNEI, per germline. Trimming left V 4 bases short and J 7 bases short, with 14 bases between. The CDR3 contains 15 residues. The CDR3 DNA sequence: TGTGCCAGCAGTGTAGGGCAGGGTGACAATTCACCCCTCCACTTT. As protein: CASSVGQGDNSPLHF.

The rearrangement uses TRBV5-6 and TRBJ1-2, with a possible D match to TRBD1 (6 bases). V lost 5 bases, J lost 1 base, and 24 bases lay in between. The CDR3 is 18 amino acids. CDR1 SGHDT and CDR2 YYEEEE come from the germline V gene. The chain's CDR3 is CASRYGTSTIQVNYGYTF. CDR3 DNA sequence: TGTGCCAGCAGGTATGGGACATCCACCATTCAGGTTAACTATGGCTACACCTTC.

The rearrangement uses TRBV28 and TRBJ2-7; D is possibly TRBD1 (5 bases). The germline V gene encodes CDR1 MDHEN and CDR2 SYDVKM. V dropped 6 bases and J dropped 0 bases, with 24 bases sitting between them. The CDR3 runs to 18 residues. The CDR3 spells CASSGQGPYKGFSYEQYF. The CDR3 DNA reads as TGTGCCAGCAGCGGGCAGGGCCCCTACAAAGGGTTCTCCTACGAGCAGTACTTC.

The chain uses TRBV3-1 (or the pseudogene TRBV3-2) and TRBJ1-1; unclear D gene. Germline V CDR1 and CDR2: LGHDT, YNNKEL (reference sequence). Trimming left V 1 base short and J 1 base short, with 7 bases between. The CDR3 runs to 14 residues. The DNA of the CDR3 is TGTGCCAGCAGCCAAGGTATATCGAACACTGAAGCTTTCTTT. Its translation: CASSQGISNTEAFF.

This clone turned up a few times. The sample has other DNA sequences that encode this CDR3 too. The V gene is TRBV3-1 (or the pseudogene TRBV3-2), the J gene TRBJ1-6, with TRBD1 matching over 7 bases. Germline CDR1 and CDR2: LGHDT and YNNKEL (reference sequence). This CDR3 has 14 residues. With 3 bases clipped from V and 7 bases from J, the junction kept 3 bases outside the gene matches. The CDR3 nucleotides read TGTGCCAGCAGCCAGGGGACAGTCAATTCACCCCTCCACTTT. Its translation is CASSQGTVNSPLHF.

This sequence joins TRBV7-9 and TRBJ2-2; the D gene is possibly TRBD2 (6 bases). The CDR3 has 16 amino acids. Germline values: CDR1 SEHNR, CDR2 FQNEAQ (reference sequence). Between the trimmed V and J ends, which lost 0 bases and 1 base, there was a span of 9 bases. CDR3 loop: CASSLALGGNTGELFF. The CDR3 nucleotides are TGTGCCAGCAGCTTAGCTCTGGGAGGGAACACCGGGGAGCTGTTTTTT.

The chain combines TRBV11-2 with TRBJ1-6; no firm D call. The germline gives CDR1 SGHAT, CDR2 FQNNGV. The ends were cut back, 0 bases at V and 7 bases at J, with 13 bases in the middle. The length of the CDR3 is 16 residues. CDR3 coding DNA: TGTGCCAGCAGCTTAGATCAGCGGGGTACAAATTCACCCCTCCACTTT. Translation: CASSLDQRGTNSPLHF.

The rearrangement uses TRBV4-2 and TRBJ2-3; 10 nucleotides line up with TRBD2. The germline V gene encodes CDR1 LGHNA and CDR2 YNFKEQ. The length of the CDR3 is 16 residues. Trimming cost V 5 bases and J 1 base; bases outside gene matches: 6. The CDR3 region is CASSSTSGKRTDTQYF. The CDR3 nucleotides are TGTGCCAGCAGCAGCACTAGCGGGAAGCGCACAGATACGCAGTATTTT.

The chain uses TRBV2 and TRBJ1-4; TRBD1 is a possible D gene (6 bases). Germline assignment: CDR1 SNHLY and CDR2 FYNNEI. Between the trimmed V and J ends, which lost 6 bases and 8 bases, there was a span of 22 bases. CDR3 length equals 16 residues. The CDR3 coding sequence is TGTGCCAGCAGGGGTCCCCTTAAGGGGGTCGGGGAAAAACTGTTTTTT. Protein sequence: CASRGPLKGVGEKLFF.

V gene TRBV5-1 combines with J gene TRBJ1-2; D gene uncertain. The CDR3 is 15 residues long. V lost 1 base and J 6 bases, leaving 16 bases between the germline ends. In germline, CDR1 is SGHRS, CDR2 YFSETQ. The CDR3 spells CASSLSSNGEDGYTF. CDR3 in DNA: TGCGCCAGCAGCTTGTCATCAAACGGGGAGGATGGCTACACCTTC.

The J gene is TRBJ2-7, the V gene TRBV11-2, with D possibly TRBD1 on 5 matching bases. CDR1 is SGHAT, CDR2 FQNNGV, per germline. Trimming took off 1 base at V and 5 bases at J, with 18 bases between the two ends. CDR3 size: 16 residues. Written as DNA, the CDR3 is TGTGCCAGCAGCTTAGCAATTGGGCAGGGTTTCCACGAGCAGTACTTC. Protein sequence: CASSLAIGQGFHEQYF.

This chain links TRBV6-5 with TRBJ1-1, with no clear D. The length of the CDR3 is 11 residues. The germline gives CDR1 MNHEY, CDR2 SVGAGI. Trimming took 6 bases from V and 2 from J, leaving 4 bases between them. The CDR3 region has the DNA TGTGCCAGCAGGGCAAACACTGAAGCTTTCTTT. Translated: CASRANTEAFF.

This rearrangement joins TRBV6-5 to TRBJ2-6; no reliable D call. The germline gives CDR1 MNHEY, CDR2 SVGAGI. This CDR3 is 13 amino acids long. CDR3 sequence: CVTYVPGANVLTF. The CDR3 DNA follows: TGTGTTACATACGTACCTGGGGCCAACGTCCTGACTTTC.

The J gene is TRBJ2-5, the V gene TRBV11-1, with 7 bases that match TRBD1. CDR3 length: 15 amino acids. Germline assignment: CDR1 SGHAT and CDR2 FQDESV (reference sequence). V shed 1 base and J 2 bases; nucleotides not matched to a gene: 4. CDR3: CASSLVVGQQETQYF. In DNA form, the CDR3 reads TGTGCCAGCAGCTTAGTTGTGGGACAGCAAGAGACCCAGTACTTC.

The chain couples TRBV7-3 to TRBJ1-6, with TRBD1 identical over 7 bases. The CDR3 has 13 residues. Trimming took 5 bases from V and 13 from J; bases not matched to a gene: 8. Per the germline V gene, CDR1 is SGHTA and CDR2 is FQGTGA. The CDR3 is CASSPGQVGPLHF. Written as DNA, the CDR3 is TGTGCCAGCAGCCCCGGACAGGTCGGTCCCCTCCACTTT.

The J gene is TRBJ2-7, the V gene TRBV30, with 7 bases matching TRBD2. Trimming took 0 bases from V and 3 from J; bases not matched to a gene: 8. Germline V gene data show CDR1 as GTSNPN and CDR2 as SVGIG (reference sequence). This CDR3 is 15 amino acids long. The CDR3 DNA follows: TGTGCCTGGAGTGTACTCGCGGGAGAAGTCTACGAGCAGTACTTC. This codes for CAWSVLAGEVYEQYF.

The CDR3 DNA reads as TGTGCCAGTAGTCCCCCCGGGACTAGCGGGGCGAGGGAGCAGTACTTC. The encoded protein is CASSPPGTSGAREQYF. The chain uses TRBV19 and TRBJ2-7; 13 bases fit TRBD2. Per the germline V gene, CDR1 is LNHDA and CDR2 is SQIVND (reference sequence). The CDR3 contains 16 residues. Trimming cost V 5 bases and J 7 bases; bases outside gene matches: 11.

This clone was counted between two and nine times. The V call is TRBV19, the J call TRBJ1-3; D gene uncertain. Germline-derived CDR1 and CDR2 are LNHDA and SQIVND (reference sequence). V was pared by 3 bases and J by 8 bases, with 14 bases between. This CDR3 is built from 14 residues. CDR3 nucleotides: TGTGCCAGTAGTATGACGGCCTCCGGGTACACCATATATTTT. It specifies CASSMTASGYTIYF. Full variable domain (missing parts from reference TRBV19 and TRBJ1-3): DGGITQSPKYLFRKEGQNVTLSCEQNLNHDAMYWYRQDPGQGLRLIYYSQIVNDFQKGDIAEGYSVSREKKESFPLTVTSAQKNPTAFYLCASSMTASGYTIYFGEGSWLTVV.

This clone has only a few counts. Here the CDR3 reads CASNEGAGQPQHF. The DNA for the CDR3 is TGTGCCAGCAACGAGGGGGCGGGGCAGCCCCAGCATTTT. This chain joins TRBV4-2 and TRBJ1-5; 7 nucleotides align to TRBD1. The trim removed 7 bases at V and 7 bases at J, leaving 7 bases unmatched. The CDR3 is made up of 13 amino acids. In germline, CDR1 is LGHNA, CDR2 YNFKEQ.

CDR3 DNA: TGCGCCAGCAGTCTGAACATGGCGGGCTCTGGGGCCAACGTCCTGACTTTC. Its translation is CASSLNMAGSGANVLTF. This chain connects TRBV5-1 to TRBJ2-6, with D perhaps matching TRBD2 (5 bases). Per germline, CDR1 SGHRS and CDR2 YFSETQ. Between the trimmed V and J ends, which lost 5 bases and 0 bases, there was a span of 15 bases. The CDR3 length is 17 residues.

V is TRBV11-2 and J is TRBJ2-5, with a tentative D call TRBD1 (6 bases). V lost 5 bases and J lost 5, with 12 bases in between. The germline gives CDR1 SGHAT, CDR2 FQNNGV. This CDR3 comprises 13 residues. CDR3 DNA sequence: TGTGCCAGCAGCCTACAGGGCCTGGAGACCCAGTACTTC. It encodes CASSLQGLETQYF. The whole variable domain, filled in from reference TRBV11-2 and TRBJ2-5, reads EAGVAQSPRYKIIEKRQSVAFWCNPISGHATLYWYQQILGQGPKLLIQFQNNGVVDDSQLPKDRFSAERLKGVDSTLKIQPAKLEDSAVYLCASSLQGLETQYFGPGTRLLVL.

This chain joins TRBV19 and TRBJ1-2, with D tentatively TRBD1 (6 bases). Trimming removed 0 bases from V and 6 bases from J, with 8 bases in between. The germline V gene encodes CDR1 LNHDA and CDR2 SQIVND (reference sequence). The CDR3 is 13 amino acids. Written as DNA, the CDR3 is TGTGCCAGTAGTATAGAGGGGGCGCATGGCTACACCTTC. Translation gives CASSIEGAHGYTF.

The CDR3 sequence: CATSRWDRGVPFF. The CDR3 coding sequence is TGTGCCACCAGCAGATGGGACAGGGGGGTCCCTTTTTTT. This chain uses TRBV15 with TRBJ1-4, with 11 nucleotides matching TRBD1. Germline V gives CDR1 LNHNV, CDR2 YYDKDF (reference sequence). V shed 2 bases and J 17 bases; nucleotides not matched to a gene: 7. The CDR3 is 13 residues long.

The DNA for the CDR3 is TGTGCCAGCAGGCCCAGGGGTGGCACTGAAGCTTTCTTT. Translated, it gives CASRPRGGTEAFF. J is TRBJ1-1 and V is TRBV6-5, with D possibly being TRBD1 (6 bases). The V and J ends lost 6 bases and 4 bases respectively, with 12 bases between them. Germline lookup yields CDR1 MNHEY and CDR2 SVGAGI. The CDR3 totals 13 residues.

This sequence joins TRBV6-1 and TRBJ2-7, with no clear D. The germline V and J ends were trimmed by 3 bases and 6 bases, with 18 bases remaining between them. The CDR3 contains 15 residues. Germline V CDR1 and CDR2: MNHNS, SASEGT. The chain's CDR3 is CASSEASGARSEQYF. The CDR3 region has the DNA TGTGCCAGCAGTGAGGCCTCCGGAGCCCGCAGCGAGCAGTACTTC.

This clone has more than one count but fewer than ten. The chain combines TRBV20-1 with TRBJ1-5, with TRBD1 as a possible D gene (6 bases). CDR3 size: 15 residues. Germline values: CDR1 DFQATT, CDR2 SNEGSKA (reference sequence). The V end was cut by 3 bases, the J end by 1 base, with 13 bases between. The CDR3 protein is CSASPPGESNQPQHF. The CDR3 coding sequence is TGCAGTGCTAGTCCGCCAGGGGAGAGCAATCAGCCCCAGCATTTT.

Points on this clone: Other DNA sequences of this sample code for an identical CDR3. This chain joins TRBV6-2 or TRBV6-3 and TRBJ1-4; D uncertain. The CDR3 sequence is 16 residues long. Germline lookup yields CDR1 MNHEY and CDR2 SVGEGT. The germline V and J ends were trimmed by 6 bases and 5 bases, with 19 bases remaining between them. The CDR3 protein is CASSSNLAGSNEKLFF. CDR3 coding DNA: TGTGCCAGCAGCTCCAATTTGGCGGGGTCGAATGAAAAACTGTTTTTT.

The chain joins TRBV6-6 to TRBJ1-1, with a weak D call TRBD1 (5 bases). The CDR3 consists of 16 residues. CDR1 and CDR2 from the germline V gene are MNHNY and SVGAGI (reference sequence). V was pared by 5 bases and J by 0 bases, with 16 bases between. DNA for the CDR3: TGTGCCAGCAGTCCAGGGCTAGGCAGATTGAACACTGAAGCTTTCTTT. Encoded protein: CASSPGLGRLNTEAFF.

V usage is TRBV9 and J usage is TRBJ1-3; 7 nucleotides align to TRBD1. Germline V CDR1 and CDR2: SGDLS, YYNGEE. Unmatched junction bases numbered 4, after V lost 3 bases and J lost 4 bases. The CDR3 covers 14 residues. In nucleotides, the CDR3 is TGTGCCAGCAGCGACGACAGGGCGGGAAACACCATATATTTT. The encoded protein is CASSDDRAGNTIYF.

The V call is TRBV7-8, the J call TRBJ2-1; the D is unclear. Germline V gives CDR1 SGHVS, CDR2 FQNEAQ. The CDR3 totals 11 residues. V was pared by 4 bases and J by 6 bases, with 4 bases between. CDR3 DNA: TGTGCCAGCAGCTCAATCAATGAGCAGTTCTTC. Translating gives CASSSINEQFF.